This T cell receptor (beta chain) was retrieved from a study of blood T cells in healthy people across ages. As for the study in general: Capture by template switching was about one barcoded beta molecule per two T cells.

In this sample, this clonotype turned up a few times. Combining a sample-barcoded 5' primer with a J-beta primer mix, a second PCR ran for about 7 to 11 cycles. TCRdb re-analysed the 5' RACE reads in MiXCR, keeping a single row per CDR3 protein. The sample includes 800,000 to 950,000 distinct CDR3 sequences, approximately 35% of them seen just once. This sequence originates from a man in his late teens or twenties in good health. Sequenced: blood.

CDR3 residues: CASSKAEYGKQGIPNEQFF. CDR3 sequence (DNA): TGTGCCAGCAGCAAAGCAGAGTATGGGAAGCAGGGTATTCCCAATGAGCAGTTCTTC. This sequence joins TRBV21-1 and TRBJ2-1; TRBD1 is taken as the D call from the table, unchecked against the DNA. TRBV21-1 corresponds to a pseudogene. This CDR3 has 19 amino acids.